The 11 T cell receptor beta chains reported below all come from one sample, sequenced in a study of T cell responses to AZD1222 COVID-19 vaccine. Sequenced by immunoSEQ multiplex PCR; TCRdb stores in-frame clones only, minus some. This table has some 100,000 clones, 87% appearing once. Material: peripheral blood, obtained on day 0 of AZD1222 vaccination. Receptors were obtained from an adult in good health.

The chain is built from TRBV9 and TRBJ2-3; a possible D gene is TRBD2 (6 bases). The ends were cut back, 4 bases at V and 4 bases at J, with 19 bases in the middle. The CDR3 has 16 residues. Germline lookup yields CDR1 SGDLS and CDR2 YYNGEE. CDR3 coding DNA: TGTGCCAGCAGCCCTGCGGGTGGGGGGAAATCAGATACGCAGTATTTT. It specifies CASSPAGGGKSDTQYF. Full variable domain (rest looked up from reference TRBV9 and TRBJ2-3): DSGVTQTPKHLITATGQRVTLRCSPRSGDLSVYWYQQSLDQGLQFLIQYYNGEERAKGNILERFSAQQFPDLHSELNLSSLELGDSALYFCASSPAGGGKSDTQYFGPGTRLTVL.

About this clone itself: One junction end does not reproduce the germline sequence, and a read error may be involved. This rearrangement joins TRBV18 to TRBJ1-1; D is possibly TRBD1 (6 bases). The germline gives CDR1 KGHSH, CDR2 LQKENI. This CDR3 has 12 amino acids. CDR3 coding DNA: TGTGCCAGCTCACCCGGGGGGGCTGAAACTTTCTTT. Protein sequence: CASSPGGAETFF.

The genes are TRBV7-2 and TRBJ2-3, with D perhaps matching TRBD1 or TRBD2 (6 bases each). CDR1 and CDR2 (germline): SGHTA, FQGNSA. Trimming shortened V by 2 bases and J by 1 base, and 16 bases separated the two germline ends. The CDR3 contains 17 residues. CDR3 nucleotide sequence: TGTGCCAGCAGCTTACGGGGGCAACGAGGTGGCACAGATACGCAGTATTTT. Amino acids: CASSLRGQRGGTDTQYF.

This clone was counted once. The chain employs TRBV7-8 and TRBJ1-6; unclear D gene. Germline lookup yields CDR1 SGHVS and CDR2 FQNEAQ. The CDR3 is 16 amino acids. V dropped 2 bases and J dropped 6 bases, with 14 bases sitting between them. CDR3 residues: CASSLRVGWGNSPLHF. Here the CDR3 DNA reads TGTGCCAGCAGCTTACGTGTAGGGTGGGGTAATTCACCCCTCCACTTT.

This chain uses TRBV6-6 with TRBJ2-7; TRBD2 matches at 12 bases. Germline CDR1 and CDR2: MNHNY and SVGAGI (reference sequence). Trimming at V came to 3 bases and at J to 7 bases, leaving 4 bases not matched to a gene. The CDR3 consists of 14 residues. The CDR3 loop is CASSYGLAGNEQYF. CDR3 bases: TGTGCCAGCAGTTATGGACTAGCGGGAAATGAGCAGTACTTC.

The chain couples TRBV10-3 to TRBJ2-7; D perhaps matches TRBD1 (5 bases). This CDR3 region has 12 residues. Germline V gene data show CDR1 as ENHRY and CDR2 as SYGVKD. V gave up 8 bases and J gave up 2 bases, with 10 bases separating them. Here the CDR3 reads CAIASGTYEQYF. In DNA form, the CDR3 reads TGTGCCATCGCGTCAGGGACCTACGAGCAGTACTTC.

The V and J genes are TRBV5-4 and TRBJ2-3, with a weak D call TRBD1 (5 bases). The V and J ends lost 5 bases and 2 bases respectively, with 12 bases between them. CDR3 size: 14 residues. The germline gives CDR1 SGHNT, CDR2 YYREEE (reference sequence). The CDR3 reads CASRDEQATDTQYF. In DNA, the CDR3 is TGTGCCAGCAGGGATGAACAGGCCACAGATACGCAGTATTTT.

This chain connects TRBV30 to TRBJ2-1; D unclear. Trimming removed 0 bases at V and 9 bases at J, with 15 bases between. Germline-derived CDR1 and CDR2 are GTSNPN and SVGIG (reference sequence). The CDR3 covers 14 residues. CDR3 nucleotides: TGTGCCTGGAGTGTAAGTTCTAGAACCCCTGAGCAGTTCTTC. This encodes CAWSVSSRTPEQFF.

This chain links TRBV5-1 with TRBJ2-2, with D possibly TRBD2 on 6 matching bases. This CDR3 spans 14 amino acids. The V gene lost 4 bases and the J gene lost 5 bases, with 12 bases spanning the gap. Germline values: CDR1 SGHRS, CDR2 YFSETQ. DNA for the CDR3: TGCGCCAGCAGCCCGACTAGTAATACCGGGGAGCTGTTTTTT. This gives the protein CASSPTSNTGELFF.

The V and J genes are TRBV4-2 and TRBJ1-5, with 8 bases lining up with TRBD1. Germline trimming cut 6 bases from V and 4 bases from J; bases unmatched to any gene: 14. Germline values: CDR1 LGHNA, CDR2 YNFKEQ. The CDR3 loop spans 17 amino acids. DNA of the CDR3: TGTGCCAGCAGTCCAGGACAGGGCTTTTTGGAGAATCAGCCCCAGCATTTT. It yields the protein CASSPGQGFLENQPQHF.

The chain employs TRBV7-2 and TRBJ1-5; a weak D match, TRBD1 (5 bases). Germline lookup yields CDR1 SGHTA and CDR2 FQGNSA. CDR3 size: 18 residues. V dropped 2 bases and J dropped 1 base, with 18 bases sitting between them. The CDR3 bases are TGTGCCAGCAGCTTAAGAGGCAGGGCAGAAGTGAGCAATCAGCCCCAGCATTTT. Translating gives CASSLRGRAEVSNQPQHF.